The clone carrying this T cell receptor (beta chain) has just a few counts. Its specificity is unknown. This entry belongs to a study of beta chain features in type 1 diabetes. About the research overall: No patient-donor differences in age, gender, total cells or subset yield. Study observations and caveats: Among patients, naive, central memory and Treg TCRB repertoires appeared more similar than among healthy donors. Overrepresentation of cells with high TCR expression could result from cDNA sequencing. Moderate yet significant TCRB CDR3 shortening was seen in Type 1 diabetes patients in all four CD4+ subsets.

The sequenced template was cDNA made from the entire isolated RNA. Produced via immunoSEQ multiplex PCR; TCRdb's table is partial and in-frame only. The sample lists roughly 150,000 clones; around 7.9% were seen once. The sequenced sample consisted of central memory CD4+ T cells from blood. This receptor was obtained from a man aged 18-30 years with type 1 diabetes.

The CDR3 loop is CASYPTSGGAYEQYF. The CDR3 DNA reads as TGTGCCAGCTACCCCACTAGCGGGGGGGCCTACGAGCAGTACTTC. The chain couples TRBV7-2 to TRBJ2-7; 13 bases are shared with TRBD2. The germline CDR1 and CDR2 sequences are SGHTA and FQGNSA. J gave up 2 bases and V 8 bases, and 6 bases lay outside the gene matches. The CDR3 covers 15 residues.